The present TCR beta chain was sequenced within a study of T-cell reconstitution after alpha-beta-depleted transplantation in children. During its preparation, the TCRbeta library received unique molecular identifiers. TCRdb re-called the PCR reads with MiXCR, one entry per CDR3 protein. The table records approximately 520,000 distinct CDR3 sequences, over 25% of them present only once. The V and J ends lost 6 bases and 1 base respectively, with 12 bases between them. The CDR3 has 14 residues. Germline V gene data show CDR1 as SGHTA and CDR2 as FQGNSA. This chain links TRBV7-2 with TRBJ1-1; D might be TRBD1 (5 bases). Sequences were derived from PBMCs from the stem cell graft donor, sampled from the stem cell graft. The receptor comes from a human donor who donated a stem cell graft to a child with aplastic anemia. CDR3 loop: CASRLGRENTEAFF. The CDR3 coding sequence is TGTGCCAGCAGGCTGGGGCGGGAGAACACTGAAGCTTTCTTT.